This T cell receptor (beta chain) appears in the sequencing data of a study of blood T cell repertoires in COVID-19. Study information: The samples span acute and convalescent COVID-19 from the United States, Italy and Spain. From T cells, B-cell-depleted T cells, or PBMCs came the material, which was cDNA or gDNA.

The germline CDR1 and CDR2 sequences are SGDLS and YYNGEE. The CDR3 extends over 14 amino acids. V was clipped by 4 bases and J by 8 bases; unmatched bases: 8. Original processing methods: Estimation of nucleated cell counts relied on the amplification of reference gene primers. Data came from immunoSEQ multiplex PCR; TCRdb stores just in-frame clones and leaves some out. V and J calls and clone size are given by that table; D and trimming were obtained from the DNA. The sample carries about 100,000 clones, around four fifths recorded once. The V and J genes are TRBV9 and TRBJ1-2, with 10 bases aligning to TRBD1. This clonotype originated in an older woman with acute or convalescent COVID-19. The sample consisted of peripheral blood. The CDR3 sequence is CASSLGQGIIGYTF. In nucleotides, the CDR3 is TGTGCCAGCAGCTTGGGACAGGGGATCATAGGCTACACCTTC.